This T cell receptor beta chain was identified during a study of cytomegalovirus exposure and HLA in healthy donors. CDR1 and CDR2 from the germline V gene are MNHEY and SVGAGI. Trimming left V 1 base short and J 8 bases short, with 8 bases between. The CDR3 contains 12 residues. PCR employed 60 Vbeta and 13 Jbeta primers. Produced via immunoSEQ multiplex PCR; TCRdb's table is partial and in-frame only. There are about 110,000 clones in the sample; 79% occur only once, and 3.1% lies in the top ten. In the case of this clone: Its antigen is still unknown.

Study findings and constraints: A few V segments could not be told apart, such as TRBV6-2 and TRBV6-3, and were left out. Rare sequences made up most TCRs, while some public TCRs were found in many donors. In a later analysis, an Asian-associated ancestry cluster reportedly showed fewer N-insertions than the approximately 620-donor mean. In a later analysis, specific HLA alleles were associated with approximately 17,000 TCR beta sequences at a 0.05 false discovery rate.

The V and J genes are TRBV6-5 and TRBJ1-2, with unresolved D. Source material: PBMCs. The TCR originated in a woman between 40 and 50 years old in good health and CMV-seronegative. CDR3 DNA: TGTGCCAGCAGTTACTTCGAGGGAGGCTACACCTTC. Encoded protein: CASSYFEGGYTF.